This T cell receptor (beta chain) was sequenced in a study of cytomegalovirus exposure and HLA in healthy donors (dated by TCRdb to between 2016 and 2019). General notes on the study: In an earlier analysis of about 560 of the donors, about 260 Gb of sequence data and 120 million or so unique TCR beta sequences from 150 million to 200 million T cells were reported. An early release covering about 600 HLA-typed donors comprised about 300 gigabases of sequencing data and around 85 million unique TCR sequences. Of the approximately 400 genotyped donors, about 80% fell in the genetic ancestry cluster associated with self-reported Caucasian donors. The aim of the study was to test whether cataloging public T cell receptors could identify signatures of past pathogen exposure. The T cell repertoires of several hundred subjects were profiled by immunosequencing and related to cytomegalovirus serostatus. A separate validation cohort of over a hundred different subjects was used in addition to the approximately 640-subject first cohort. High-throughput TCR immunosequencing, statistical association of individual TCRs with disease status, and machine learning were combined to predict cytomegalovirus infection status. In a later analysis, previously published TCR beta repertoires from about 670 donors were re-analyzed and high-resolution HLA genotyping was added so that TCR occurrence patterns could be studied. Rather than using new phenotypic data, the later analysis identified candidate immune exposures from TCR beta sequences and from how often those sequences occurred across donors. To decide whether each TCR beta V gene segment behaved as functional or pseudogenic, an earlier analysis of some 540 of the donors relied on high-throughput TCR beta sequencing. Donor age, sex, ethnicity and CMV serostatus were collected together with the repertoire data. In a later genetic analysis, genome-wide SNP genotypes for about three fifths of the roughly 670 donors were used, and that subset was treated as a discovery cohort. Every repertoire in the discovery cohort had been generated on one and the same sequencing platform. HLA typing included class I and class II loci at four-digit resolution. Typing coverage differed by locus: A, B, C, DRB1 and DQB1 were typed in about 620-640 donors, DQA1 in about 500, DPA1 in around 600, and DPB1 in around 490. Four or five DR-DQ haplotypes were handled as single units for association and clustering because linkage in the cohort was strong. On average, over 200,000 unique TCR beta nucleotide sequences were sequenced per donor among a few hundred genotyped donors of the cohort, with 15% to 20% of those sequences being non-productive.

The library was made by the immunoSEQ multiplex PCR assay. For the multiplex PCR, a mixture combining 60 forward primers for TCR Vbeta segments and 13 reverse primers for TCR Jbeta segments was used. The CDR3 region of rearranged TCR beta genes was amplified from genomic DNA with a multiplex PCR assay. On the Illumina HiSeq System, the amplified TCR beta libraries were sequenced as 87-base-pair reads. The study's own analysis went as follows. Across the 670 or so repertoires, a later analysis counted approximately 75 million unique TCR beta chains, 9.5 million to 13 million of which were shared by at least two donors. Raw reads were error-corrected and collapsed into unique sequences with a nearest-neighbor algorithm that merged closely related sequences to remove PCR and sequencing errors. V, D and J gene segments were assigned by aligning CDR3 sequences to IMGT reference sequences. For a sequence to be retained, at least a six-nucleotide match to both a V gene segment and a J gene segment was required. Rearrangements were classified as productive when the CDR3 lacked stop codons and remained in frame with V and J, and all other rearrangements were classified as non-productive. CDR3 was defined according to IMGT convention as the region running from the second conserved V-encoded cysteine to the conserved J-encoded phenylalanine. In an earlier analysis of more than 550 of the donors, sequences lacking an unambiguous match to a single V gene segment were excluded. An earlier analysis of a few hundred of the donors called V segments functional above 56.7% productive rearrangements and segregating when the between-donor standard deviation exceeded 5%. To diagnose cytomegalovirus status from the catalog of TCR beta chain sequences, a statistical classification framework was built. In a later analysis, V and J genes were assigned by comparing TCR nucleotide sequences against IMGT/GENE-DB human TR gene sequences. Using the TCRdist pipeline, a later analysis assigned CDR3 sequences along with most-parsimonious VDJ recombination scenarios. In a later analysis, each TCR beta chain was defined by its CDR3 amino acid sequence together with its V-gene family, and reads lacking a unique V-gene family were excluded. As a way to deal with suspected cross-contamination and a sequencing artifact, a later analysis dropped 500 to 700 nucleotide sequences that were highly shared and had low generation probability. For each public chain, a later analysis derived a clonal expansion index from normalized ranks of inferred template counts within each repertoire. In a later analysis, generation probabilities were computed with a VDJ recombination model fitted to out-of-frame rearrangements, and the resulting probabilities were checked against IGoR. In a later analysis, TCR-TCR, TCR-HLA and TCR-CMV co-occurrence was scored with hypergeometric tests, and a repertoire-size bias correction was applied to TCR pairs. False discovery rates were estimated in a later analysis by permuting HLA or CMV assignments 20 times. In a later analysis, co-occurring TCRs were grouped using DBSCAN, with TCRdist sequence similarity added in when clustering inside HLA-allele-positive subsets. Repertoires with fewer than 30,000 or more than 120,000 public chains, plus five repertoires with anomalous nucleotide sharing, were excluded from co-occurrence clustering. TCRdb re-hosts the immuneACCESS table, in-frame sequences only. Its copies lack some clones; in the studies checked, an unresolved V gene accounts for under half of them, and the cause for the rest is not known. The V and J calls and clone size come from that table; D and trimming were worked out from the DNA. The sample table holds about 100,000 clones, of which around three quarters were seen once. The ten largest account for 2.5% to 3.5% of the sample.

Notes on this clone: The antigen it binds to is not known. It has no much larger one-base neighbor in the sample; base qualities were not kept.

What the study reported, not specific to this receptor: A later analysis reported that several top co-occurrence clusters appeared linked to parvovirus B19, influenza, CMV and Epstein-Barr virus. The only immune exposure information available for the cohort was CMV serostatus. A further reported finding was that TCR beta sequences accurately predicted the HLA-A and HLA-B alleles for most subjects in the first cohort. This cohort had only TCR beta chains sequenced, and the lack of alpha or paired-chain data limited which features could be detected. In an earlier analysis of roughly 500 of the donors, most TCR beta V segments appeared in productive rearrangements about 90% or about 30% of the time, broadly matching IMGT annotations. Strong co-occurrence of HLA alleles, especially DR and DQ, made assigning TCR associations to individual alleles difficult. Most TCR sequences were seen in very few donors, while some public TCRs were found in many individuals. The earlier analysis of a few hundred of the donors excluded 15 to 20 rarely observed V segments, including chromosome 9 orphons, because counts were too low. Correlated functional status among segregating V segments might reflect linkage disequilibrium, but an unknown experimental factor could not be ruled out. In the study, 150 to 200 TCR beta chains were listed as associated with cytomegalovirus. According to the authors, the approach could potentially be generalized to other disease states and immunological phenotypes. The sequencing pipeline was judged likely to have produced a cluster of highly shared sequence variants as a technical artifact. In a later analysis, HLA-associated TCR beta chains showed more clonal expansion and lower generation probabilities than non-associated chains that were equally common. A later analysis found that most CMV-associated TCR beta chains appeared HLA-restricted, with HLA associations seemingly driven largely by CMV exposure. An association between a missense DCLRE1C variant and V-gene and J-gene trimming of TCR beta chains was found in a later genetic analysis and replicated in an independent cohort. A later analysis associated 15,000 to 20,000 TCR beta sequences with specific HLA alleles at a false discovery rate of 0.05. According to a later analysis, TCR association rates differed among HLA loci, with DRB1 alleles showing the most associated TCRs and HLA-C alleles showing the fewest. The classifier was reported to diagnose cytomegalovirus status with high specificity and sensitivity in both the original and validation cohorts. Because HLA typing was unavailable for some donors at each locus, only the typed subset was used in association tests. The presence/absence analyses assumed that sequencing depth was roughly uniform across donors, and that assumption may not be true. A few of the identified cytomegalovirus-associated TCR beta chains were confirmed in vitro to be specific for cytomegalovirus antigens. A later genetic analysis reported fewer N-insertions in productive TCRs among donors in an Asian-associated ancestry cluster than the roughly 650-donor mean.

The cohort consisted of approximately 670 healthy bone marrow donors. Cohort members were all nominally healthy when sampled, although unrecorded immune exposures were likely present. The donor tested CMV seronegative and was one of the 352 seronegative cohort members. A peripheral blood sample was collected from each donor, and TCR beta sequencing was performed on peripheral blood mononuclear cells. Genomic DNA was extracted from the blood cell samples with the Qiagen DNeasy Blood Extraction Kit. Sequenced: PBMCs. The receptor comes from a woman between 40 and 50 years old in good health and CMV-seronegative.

CDR3 protein: CTSSQDPPPGEAYEQYF. The sequenced DNA is TGCACCAGCAGCCAAGATCCCCCCCCTGGTGAGGCCTACGAGCAGTACTTC. This chain joins TRBV1 to TRBJ2-7; the DNA was not used to check the table's D call, TRBD2. TRBV1 is annotated as a pseudogene. The CDR3 starts with the cysteine, ends with the phenylalanine, and has 17 residues. This entry keeps only the CDR3 DNA: 51 bases, framed from base 1.